This T cell receptor beta chain is from a study of long-term antiretroviral therapy in people with HIV. V lost 5 bases and J 3 bases, leaving 8 bases between the germline ends. In germline, CDR1 is SGHRS, CDR2 YFSETQ. This CDR3 comprises 12 residues. Study-wide results and limits: With ART, diversity went up but was still lower than in transplant donor controls.

Researchers report immunoSEQ v3.0 was run at survey level. The repertoire was sequenced with immunoSEQ multiplex PCR; TCRdb's copy has only in-frame clones and lacks some. The repertoire has 34,000 or so clones, around 80% of them found once; the top ten carry about 6.5%. The cryopreserved samples used held 1-10 million PBMC prior to extraction of DNA. Note on this clone: No antigen is known for it.

Sequenced here: unsorted PBMCs, sampled 0.6 years after starting antiretroviral therapy. The rearrangement uses TRBV5-1 and TRBJ2-5, with D unclear. The TCR was taken from a man between 18 and 29 years old with HIV. The CDR3 bases are TGCGCCAGCAGATTCAGAGAAGAGACCCAGTACTTC. Amino acid sequence: CASRFREETQYF.